Reported below is one TCR beta chain. The sample comes from a study of blood T cell repertoires in COVID-19. Study context: Italy, Spain and the United States were the sources of the convalescent and acute COVID-19 samples. The analysed material was cDNA or gDNA that came from T cells, B-cell-depleted T cells, or PBMCs.

V lost 7 bases and J 6 bases, leaving 16 bases between the germline ends. This CDR3 is built from 14 residues. The germline V gene has CDR1 SNHLY and CDR2 FYNNEI. Profiled with immunoSEQ multiplex PCR; TCRdb holds only in-frame clones, not every one. The sample has some 170,000 clones; roughly 89% are singletons. The J gene is TRBJ1-5, the V gene TRBV2; D ambiguous. The source material was peripheral blood. This receptor was obtained from a woman aged 50 to 60 with acute or convalescent COVID-19. The CDR3 sequence is CASKTQDSFQPQHF. CDR3 sequence (DNA): TGTGCCAGCAAGACCCAGGACTCTTTTCAGCCCCAGCATTTT.